This T cell receptor (beta chain) was observed in a study of cytomegalovirus exposure and HLA in healthy donors. General observations from the study: Productive status was seen about 90% or about 30% of the time for most TCR beta V segments in an earlier analysis. As a later analysis revealed, the rate of TCR association differed by HLA locus, with DRB1 most and HLA-C fewest. Later analysis associated a missense DCLRE1C variant with TCR beta V- and J-gene trimming.

13 Jbeta primers and 60 Vbeta primers were used for the PCR. Repertoires were generated with immunoSEQ multiplex PCR, while TCRdb's copy carries only in-frame clones and drops some. The table lists around 96,000 clones, under 65% of them singletons, with 3.2% in the top ten. This CDR3 comprises 15 residues. J was trimmed by 1 base and V by 2 bases; bases with no gene match: 0. The germline gives CDR1 SGHTA, CDR2 FQGTGA. In this sample, this clone turned up a few times. Its specificity is unknown. Other DNA sequences of this sample code for an identical CDR3. Healthy individuals who donated bone marrow served as the donors.

This chain joins TRBV7-3 and TRBJ2-2, with 8 bases that match TRBD2. The specimen was PBMCs. The receptor comes from a man in his 60s in good health and CMV-seronegative. CDR3 sequence: CASSLAGGNTGELFF. DNA for the CDR3: TGTGCCAGCAGCTTAGCGGGGGGGAACACCGGGGAGCTGTTTTTT. Supplemented by reference TRBV7-3 and TRBJ2-2, the full variable domain reads GAGVSQTPSNKVTEKGKYVELRCDPISGHTALYWYRQSLGQGPEFLIYFQGTGAADDSGLPNDRFFAVRPEGSVSTLKIQRTERGDSAVYLCASSLAGGNTGELFFGEGSRLTVL.